This TCR beta chain was sequenced for a study of blood T cell repertoires in COVID-19 (dated by TCRdb to about 2020). About the study as a whole: Samples covering the acute and convalescent phases of COVID-19 were provided by collaborators in the United States, Italy and Spain. The repertoires were made available in a free public database intended to serve as a resource for research on the immune response to SARS-CoV-2. Sample metadata almost always included a de-identified subject ID, COVID-19 status, age in years and sex. The dataset comprised deeply sampled blood TCRbeta repertoires from subjects exposed to, actively infected with, or recovered from COVID-19. The prospective study material was composed of cDNA or gDNA derived from T cells, B-cell-depleted T cells, or PBMCs. The samples were drawn from the first 160 participants of the ongoing ImmuneRACE study and from over a thousand subjects provided by 6 global collaborators. Where available, HLA class I and class II types were taken from metadata supplied by the sample provider and were not determined by assay-based typing. What the work shows at the level of the full study, not this receptor alone: The quantity of clinical and demographic metadata differed by source and by participant and was supplied without curation.

TCRbeta CDR3 regions were amplified from genomic DNA using the immunoSEQ Assay, a bias-controlled multiplex PCR. In the authors' own workflow: The number of nucleated cells in each sample was estimated by amplification of reference gene primers within the assay. To quantify the absolute abundance of each unique TCRbeta CDR3 rearrangement, sequence reads were collapsed and filtered. For each sample, productive Simpson clonality was calculated by taking the square root of Simpson's diversity index across productive rearrangements. Not all clones reach the TCRdb copy of this immuneACCESS table, which keeps in-frame sequences only. Checked studies attribute under half of the gap to unresolved V genes and leave the rest unexplained. V and J calls and clone size are given by that table; D and trimming were obtained from the DNA. The sample yields over 200,000 clones; 90% to 95% were counted once. The ten largest clones take up 1% to 1.5% of the sample.

Collaborating institutions collected whole blood in K2EDTA tubes following their own protocols. For TCRbeta analysis, collaborators shipped samples as frozen whole blood, isolated PBMCs, or DNA extracted from either of those sample types. Trimming at the junction amounts to 6 bases on V and 8 bases on J, and the germline ends lie 19 bases apart. There are 14 amino acids in the CDR3, from cysteine to phenylalanine inclusive. Left in the record is the CDR3 DNA by itself, 42 bases read in frame from the first base. Via the germline V gene, CDR1 is MNHEY and CDR2 SVGAGI. Comment on this clone: Its antigen is still unknown. The sample holds no much larger clone one base away, and base qualities are not on file.

The sequence joins TRBV6-5 to TRBJ1-2; TRBD1 is a possible D gene, resting on 6 matching bases. Sequencing was performed on peripheral blood. The receptor was derived from a man aged 30-40 years with acute or convalescent COVID-19. The nucleotides are TGTGCCAGCAGGTACCAGGGGACATCAACGGGCTACACCTTC. It encodes CASRYQGTSTGYTF.